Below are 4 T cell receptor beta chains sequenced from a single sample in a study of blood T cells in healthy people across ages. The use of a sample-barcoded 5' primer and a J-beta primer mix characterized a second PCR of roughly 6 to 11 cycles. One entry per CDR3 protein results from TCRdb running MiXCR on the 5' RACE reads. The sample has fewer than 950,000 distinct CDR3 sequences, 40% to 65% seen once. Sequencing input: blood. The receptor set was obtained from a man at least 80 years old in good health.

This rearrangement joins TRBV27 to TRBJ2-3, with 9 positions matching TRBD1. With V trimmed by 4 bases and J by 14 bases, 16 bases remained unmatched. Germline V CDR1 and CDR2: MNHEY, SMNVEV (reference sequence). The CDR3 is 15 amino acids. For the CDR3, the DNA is TGTGCCAGCAGTTGGGACAGGGAGAGGGGCAGATACGCGTATTTT. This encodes CASSWDRERGRYAYF.

The CDR3 DNA reads as TGCGCCAGCAGGAAAGAGGTGGGGTACACAGATACGCAGTATTTT. This sequence encodes CASRKEVGYTDTQYF. The chain is built from TRBV5-1 and TRBJ2-3; no clear D. Per the germline V gene, CDR1 is SGHRS and CDR2 is YFSETQ. The ends were cut back, 5 bases at V and 2 bases at J, with 15 bases in the middle. The CDR3 loop spans 15 amino acids.

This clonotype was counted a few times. DNA for the CDR3: TGCAGAGCTGCGACCCCCTTGTTTAGCTCCTATAATTCACCCCTCCACTTT. This encodes CRAATPLFSSYNSPLHF. This chain links TRBV29-1 with TRBJ1-6; D ambiguous. Germline V gives CDR1 SQVTM, CDR2 ANQGSEA. CDR3 size: 17 residues.

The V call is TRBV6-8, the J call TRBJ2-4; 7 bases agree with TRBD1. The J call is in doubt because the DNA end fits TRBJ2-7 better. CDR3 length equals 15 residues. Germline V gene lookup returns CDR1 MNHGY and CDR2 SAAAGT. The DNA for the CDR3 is TGTGCCAGCAGTTACCTTGACAGGGATTGGTACGAGCAGTACTTC. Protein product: CASSYLDRDWYEQYF.